The 20 T cell receptor beta chains given below trace back to one sample, sequenced in a study of CD8+CD57+ T cells in acquired aplastic anemia. The TCR beta profiling, which covered VDJ combination and CDR3 sequence, was carried out using genomic DNA as the template. TCRdb used MiXCR to reprocess the reads, holding one entry per CDR3 protein. This sample yields about 210,000 distinct CDR3 sequences, of which 34% are seen a single time; about 1.1% belongs to the top ten. The sequenced sample was sorted CD4+, CD8+, or CD8+CD57+ T cells (not recorded which) from PBMCs. The receptors here all came from a human donor in good health, serving as a control.

This clonotype turned up a few times. The rearrangement uses TRBV5-1 and TRBJ1-2; the D is unclear. CDR1 and CDR2 from the germline V gene are SGHRS and YFSETQ. The CDR3 is 17 amino acids. Deletions cut 0 bases from V and 0 bases from J, with 15 bases between. The CDR3 protein is CASSLGTGTATNYGYTF. For the CDR3, the DNA is TGCGCCAGCAGCTTGGGTACCGGAACGGCTACTAACTATGGCTACACCTTC.

The rearrangement joins TRBV10-3 to TRBJ1-2; D is unresolved. Trimming pared 4 bases from V and 0 bases from J, leaving 9 bases between. The CDR3 extends over 14 amino acids. Germline V gene lookup returns CDR1 ENHRY and CDR2 SYGVKD. The CDR3 loop reads CAISVSGSNYGYTF. CDR3 in DNA: TGTGCCATCAGTGTGTCAGGATCTAACTATGGCTACACCTTC.

The sample holds many counts of this clonotype. V usage is TRBV29-1 and J usage is TRBJ1-1, with D hard to call. V was trimmed by 5 bases and J by 1 base, leaving 11 bases between them. Germline V gives CDR1 SQVTM, CDR2 ANQGSEA. This CDR3 is 13 amino acids long. CDR3 amino acids: CSVRFAGNTEAFF. The CDR3 DNA is TGCAGCGTTCGGTTTGCAGGGAACACTGAAGCTTTCTTT.

The rearrangement joins TRBV20-1 to TRBJ2-5; TRBD1 matches 9 bases. The CDR3 consists of 14 residues. V shed 6 bases, J shed 3 bases, and the junction held 8 bases outside the gene matches. Per the germline V gene, CDR1 is DFQATT and CDR2 is SNEGSKA (reference sequence). The CDR3 loop is CSAENGQGKETQYF. CDR3 DNA sequence: TGCAGTGCAGAAAATGGACAGGGGAAAGAGACCCAGTACTTC.

The sample holds many counts of this clonotype. The chain has TRBV7-2 and TRBJ1-1; D gene ambiguous. The CDR3 consists of 13 residues. V gave up 5 bases and J gave up 0 bases, with 7 bases separating them. The germline gives CDR1 SGHTA, CDR2 FQGNSA. CDR3 DNA: TGTGCCAGCAGCGCTCAGGTGAACACTGAAGCTTTCTTT. It is translated as CASSAQVNTEAFF.

In this sample, this clonotype turned up many times. V gene TRBV2 combines with J gene TRBJ1-2; possible D gene TRBD1, 5 bases. The V gene's germline CDR1 is SNHLY and CDR2 FYNNEI. The length of the CDR3 is 12 residues. V gave up 8 bases and J gave up 3 bases, with 10 bases separating them. The CDR3 loop is CASRSGDYGYTF. CDR3 coding DNA: TGTGCCAGCCGTTCGGGGGACTATGGCTACACCTTC.

In its sample, this clonotype was seen many times. The gene calls are TRBV19 and TRBJ1-5; D might be TRBD1 (6 bases). Germline CDR1 and CDR2: LNHDA and SQIVND (reference sequence). Trimming took 6 bases from V and 10 from J, leaving 19 bases between them. This CDR3 region has 14 residues. The CDR3: CASSTGQQSGPQHF. The CDR3 nucleotides are TGTGCCAGTAGCACTGGACAGCAGTCGGGACCCCAGCATTTT.

The chain has TRBV5-1 and TRBJ2-7; a weak D match, TRBD1 (5 bases). V dropped 0 bases and J dropped 3 bases, with 10 bases sitting between them. The germline gives CDR1 SGHRS, CDR2 YFSETQ. There are 14 residues in the CDR3. CDR3 DNA sequence: TGCGCCAGCAGCTTGGTCTCAGGGAACTACGAGCAGTACTTC. It codes for CASSLVSGNYEQYF. Full variable domain (remainder filled in from reference TRBV5-1 and TRBJ2-7): KAGVTQTPRYLIKTRGQQVTLSCSPISGHRSVSWYQQTPGQGLQFLFEYFSETQRNKGNFPGRFSGRQFSNSRSEMNVSTLELGDSALYLCASSLVSGNYEQYFGPGTRLTVT.

This rearrangement joins TRBV10-3 to TRBJ1-1, with 8 bases lining up with TRBD1. CDR1 is ENHRY, CDR2 SYGVKD, per germline. CDR3 size: 19 residues. J lost 0 bases, V lost 6 bases, and 18 bases had no gene match. The CDR3 reads CAISANQGANLLMNTEAFF. The CDR3 region has the DNA TGTGCCATCAGCGCAAACCAGGGGGCGAATCTCCTTATGAACACTGAAGCTTTCTTT.

A word on this clonotype: A read error is possible here, since a much larger clone lies one base away. CDR3 coding DNA: TGTGCCTGCAGCCAAGGGGGACGGGATCAGCCCCAGCATTTT. This gives the protein CACSQGGRDQPQHF. The rearrangement joins TRBV3-1 to TRBJ1-5; perhaps TRBD1 as D (6 bases). The length of the CDR3 is 14 residues. Germline V CDR1 and CDR2: LGHDT, YNNKEL (reference sequence). Based on the CDR3 plus reference TRBV3-1 and TRBJ1-5, the full variable domain is DTAVSQTPKYLVTQMGNDKSIKCEQNLGHDTMYWYKQDSKKFLKIMFSYNNKELIINETVPNRFSPKSPDKAHLNLHINSLELGDSAVYFCACSQGGRDQPQHFGDGTRLSIL.

Comment on this clonotype: A single base separates this from a much larger clone, so it may be a read error. CDR3 loop: CASGAGLGLYGYTF. Here the CDR3 DNA reads TGTGCCAGCGGCGCAGGGCTGGGACTCTATGGCTACACCTTC. The gene calls are TRBV7-9 and TRBJ1-2, with D perhaps TRBD1 (5 bases). CDR3 length: 14 residues. V lost 8 bases and J lost 4, with 17 bases in between. In germline, CDR1 is SEHNR, CDR2 FQNEAQ (reference sequence).

This clonotype has ten or more counts. This chain connects TRBV10-3 to TRBJ1-3, with D perhaps matching TRBD1 (6 bases). With 7 bases removed from V and 3 bases from J, the gap between germline ends came to 10 bases. Germline V gene sequence: CDR1 ENHRY, CDR2 SYGVKD. The CDR3 length is 13 residues. The DNA of the CDR3 is TGTGCCATCACACAGGGCCTTGGAAACACCATATATTTT. Translating gives CAITQGLGNTIYF.

Ten or more counts support this clonotype. The chain uses TRBV7-9 and TRBJ2-1; D is unclear. Looked up from germline, CDR1 is SEHNR and CDR2 is FQNEAQ (reference sequence). Deletions cut 5 bases from V and 1 base from J, with 12 bases between. This CDR3 region has 15 residues. CDR3 amino acids: CASSPQLGSYNEQFF. CDR3 DNA: TGTGCCAGCAGCCCTCAACTGGGTTCCTACAATGAGCAGTTCTTC.

A remark on this clonotype: This may be a read error: a much more frequent sequence differs by one nucleotide. The chain employs TRBV20-1 and TRBJ2-7; possible D gene TRBD2, 6 bases. The CDR3 has 14 residues. Per the germline V gene, CDR1 is DFQATT and CDR2 is SNEGSKA (reference sequence). Trimming left V 5 bases short and J 2 bases short, with 16 bases between. DNA for the CDR3: TGCAGTGCTCGCGGGGACGCTGGCCCCTACGAGCAGTACTTC. Translated: CSARGDAGPYEQYF.

The table lists this clonotype with many counts. The genes are TRBV7-9 and TRBJ2-7, with 7 bases that match TRBD1. Trimming cost V 2 bases and J 2 bases; bases outside gene matches: 0. The CDR3 has 13 residues. Germline V gene sequence: CDR1 SEHNR, CDR2 FQNEAQ (reference sequence). CDR3 amino acids: CASSLQGAYEQYF. As DNA, the CDR3 is TGTGCCAGCAGCTTACAGGGGGCCTACGAGCAGTACTTC.

To note about this clonotype: A read error may explain this, as a much larger clone is one base away. The gene calls are TRBV3-1 and TRBJ1-2; D gene ambiguous. CDR1 LGHDT and CDR2 YNNKEL come from the germline V gene (reference sequence). V dropped 0 bases and J dropped 9 bases, with 5 bases sitting between them. The CDR3 covers 11 residues. For the CDR3, the DNA is TGTGCCAGCAGCCAAGACGGCCGCTACACCTTC. It specifies CASSQDGRYTF.

The V and J genes are TRBV7-8 and TRBJ1-2; TRBD1 is a possible D gene (6 bases). Germline CDR1 and CDR2: SGHVS and FQNEAQ. V dropped 5 bases and J dropped 9 bases, with 22 bases sitting between them. The CDR3 length is 15 residues. The CDR3 region is CASSQDRTLLGSYTF. CDR3 DNA sequence: TGTGCCAGCAGCCAAGACAGGACCTTACTTGGTAGCTACACCTTC. The full variable domain, in which reference TRBV7-8 and TRBJ1-2 provide the parts outside the CDR3, is GAGVSQSPRYKVAKRGQDVALRCDPISGHVSLFWYQQALGQGPEFLTYFQNEAQLDKSGLPSDRFFAERPEGSVSTLKIQRTQQEDSAVYLCASSQDRTLLGSYTFGSGTRLTVV.

This clonotype has ten or more counts. The chain is built from TRBV7-9 and TRBJ1-2; D gene uncertain. CDR1 SEHNR and CDR2 FQNEAQ come from the germline V gene (reference sequence). The length of the CDR3 is 13 residues. V was cut by 7 bases and J by 7 bases, with 16 bases left in between. The CDR3 protein is CASTHAGWSGYTF. The CDR3 DNA follows: TGTGCCAGCACCCACGCGGGGTGGAGTGGCTACACCTTC.

Points on this clonotype: A much bigger clone sits one base away, suggesting this may be a read error. The chain has TRBV4-1 and TRBJ2-7; D might be TRBD1 (6 bases). Trimming stripped 2 bases from V and 5 bases from J, with 16 bases between. From germline, CDR1 is MGHRA and CDR2 YSYEKL. The CDR3 contains 15 residues. The CDR3 here is CASSQRTRTEDEQYF. The DNA of the CDR3 is TGCGCCAGCAGCCAACGTACCCGGACAGAAGACGAGCAGTACTTC.

This clonotype was picked up one time. The CDR3 nucleotides read TGCGCCAGCAGCTTGGGACAGGGGGCCGCCTACGAGCAGTACTTC. It translates to CASSLGQGAAYEQYF. V is TRBV5-1 and J is TRBJ2-7; TRBD1 aligns across 10 bases. This CDR3 has 15 residues. Trimming took 0 bases from V and 2 from J; bases not matched to a gene: 2. Looked up from germline, CDR1 is SGHRS and CDR2 is YFSETQ.